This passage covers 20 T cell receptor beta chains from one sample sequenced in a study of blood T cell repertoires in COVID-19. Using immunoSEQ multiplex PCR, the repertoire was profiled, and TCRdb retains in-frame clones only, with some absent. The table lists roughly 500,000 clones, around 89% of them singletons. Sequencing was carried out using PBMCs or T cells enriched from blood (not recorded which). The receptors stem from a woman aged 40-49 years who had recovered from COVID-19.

In nucleotides, the CDR3 is TGCGCCAGCAGCCAAAGTCTCCGGTACGAGCAGTACTTC. Translated, it gives CASSQSLRYEQYF. J is TRBJ2-7 and V is TRBV4-3; D remains unclear. The ends were cut back, 2 bases at V and 4 bases at J, with 9 bases in the middle. The CDR3 is 13 amino acids. Germline assignment: CDR1 LGHNA and CDR2 YSLEER.

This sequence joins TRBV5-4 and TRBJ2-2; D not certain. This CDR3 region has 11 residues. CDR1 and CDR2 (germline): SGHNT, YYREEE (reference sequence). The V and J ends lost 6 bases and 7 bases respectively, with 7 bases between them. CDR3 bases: TGTGCCAGCACTAGGCGCGGGGAGCTGTTTTTT. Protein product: CASTRRGELFF.

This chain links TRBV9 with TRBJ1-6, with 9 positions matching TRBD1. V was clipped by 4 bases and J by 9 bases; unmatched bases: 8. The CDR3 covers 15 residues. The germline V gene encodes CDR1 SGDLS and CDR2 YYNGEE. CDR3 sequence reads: CASSPTGTGSSPLHF. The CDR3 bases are TGTGCCAGCAGCCCAACCGGGACAGGGAGTTCACCCCTCCACTTT.

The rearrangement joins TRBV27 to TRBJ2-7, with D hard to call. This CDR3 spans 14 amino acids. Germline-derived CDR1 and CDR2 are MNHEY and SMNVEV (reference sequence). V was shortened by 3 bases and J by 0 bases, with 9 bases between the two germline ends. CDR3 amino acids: CASSFGGTSYEQYF. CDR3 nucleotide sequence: TGTGCCAGCAGTTTTGGCGGTACCTCCTACGAGCAGTACTTC.

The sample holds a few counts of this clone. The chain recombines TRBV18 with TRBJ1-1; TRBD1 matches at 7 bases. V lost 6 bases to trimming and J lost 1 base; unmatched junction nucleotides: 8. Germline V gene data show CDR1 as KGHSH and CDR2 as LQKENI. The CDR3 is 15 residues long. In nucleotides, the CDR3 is TGTGCCAGCTCCGGAGGGGGCAGGACGAACACTGAAGCTTTCTTT. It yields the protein CASSGGGRTNTEAFF.

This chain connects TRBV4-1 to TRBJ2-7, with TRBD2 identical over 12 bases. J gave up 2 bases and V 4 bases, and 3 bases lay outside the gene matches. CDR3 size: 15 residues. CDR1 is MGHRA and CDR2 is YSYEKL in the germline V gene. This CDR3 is CASSLGLAGTYEQYF. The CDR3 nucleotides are TGCGCCAGCAGCCTGGGACTAGCGGGTACCTACGAGCAGTACTTC.

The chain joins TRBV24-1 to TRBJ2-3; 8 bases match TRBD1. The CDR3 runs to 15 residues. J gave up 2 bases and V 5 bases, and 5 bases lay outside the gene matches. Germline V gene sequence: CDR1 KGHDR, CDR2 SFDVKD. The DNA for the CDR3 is TGTGCCACCAGTGGCCCAGGGGGCTACACAGATACGCAGTATTTT. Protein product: CATSGPGGYTDTQYF.

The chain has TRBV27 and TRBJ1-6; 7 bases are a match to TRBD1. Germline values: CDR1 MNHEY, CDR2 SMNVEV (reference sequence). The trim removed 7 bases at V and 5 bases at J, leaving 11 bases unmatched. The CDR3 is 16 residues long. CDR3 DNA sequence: TGTGCCAGCACCCGAGGGGGCTGGGTTAATAATTCACCCCTCCACTTT. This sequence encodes CASTRGGWVNNSPLHF.

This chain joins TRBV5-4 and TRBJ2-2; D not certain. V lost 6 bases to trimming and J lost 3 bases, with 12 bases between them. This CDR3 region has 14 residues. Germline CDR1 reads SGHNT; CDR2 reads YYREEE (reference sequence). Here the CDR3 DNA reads TGTGCCAGCACCACGACACCTTACACCGGGGAGCTGTTTTTT. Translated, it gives CASTTTPYTGELFF.

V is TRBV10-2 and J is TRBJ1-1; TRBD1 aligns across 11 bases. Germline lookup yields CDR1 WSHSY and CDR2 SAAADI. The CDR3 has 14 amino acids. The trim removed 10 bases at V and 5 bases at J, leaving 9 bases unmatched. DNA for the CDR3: TGCGCCACACGGGACAGGGGGGATCAAACTGAAGCTTTCTTT. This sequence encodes CATRDRGDQTEAFF.

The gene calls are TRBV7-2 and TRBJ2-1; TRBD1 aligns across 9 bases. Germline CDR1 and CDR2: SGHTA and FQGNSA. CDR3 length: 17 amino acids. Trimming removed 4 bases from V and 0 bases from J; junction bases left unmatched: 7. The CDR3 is CASSSRGTGSSYNEQFF. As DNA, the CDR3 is TGTGCCAGCAGCTCTCGGGGGACAGGGAGCTCCTACAATGAGCAGTTCTTC.

For the CDR3, the DNA is TGTGCCAGCAGCATCACACCTTACAATGAGCAGTTCTTC. It specifies CASSITPYNEQFF. The chain links TRBV27 to TRBJ2-1; D gene ambiguous. Trimming stripped 6 bases from V and 4 bases from J, with 10 bases between. The CDR3 has 13 residues. Germline V CDR1 and CDR2: MNHEY, SMNVEV (reference sequence).

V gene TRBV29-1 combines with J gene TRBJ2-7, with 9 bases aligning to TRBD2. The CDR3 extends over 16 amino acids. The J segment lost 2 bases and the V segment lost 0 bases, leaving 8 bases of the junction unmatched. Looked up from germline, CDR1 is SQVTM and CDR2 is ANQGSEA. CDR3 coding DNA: TGCAGCGTTGAAGATCGGTGGGCTAGCGGGACCTACGAGCAGTACTTC. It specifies CSVEDRWASGTYEQYF.

CDR3 nucleotides: TGTGCCACCGGAGAGGGTTATAGCAATCAGCCCCAGCATTTT. Its protein is CATGEGYSNQPQHF. V usage is TRBV24-1 and J usage is TRBJ1-5; no definite D call. This CDR3 comprises 14 residues. V was cut by 9 bases and J by 0 bases, with 11 bases left in between. CDR1 is KGHDR and CDR2 is SFDVKD in the germline V gene.

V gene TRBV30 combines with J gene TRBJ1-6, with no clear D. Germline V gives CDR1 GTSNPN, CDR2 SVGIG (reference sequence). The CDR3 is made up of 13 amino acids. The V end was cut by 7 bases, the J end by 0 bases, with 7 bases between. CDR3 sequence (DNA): TGTGCCTTAGAGAGCTCCTATAATTCACCCCTCCACTTT. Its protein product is CALESSYNSPLHF.

The CDR3 sequence is CASSKVYQFQPQHF. The CDR3 DNA sequence: TGTGCCAGCAGCAAAGTTTATCAGTTTCAGCCCCAGCATTTT. V gene TRBV21-1 combines with J gene TRBJ1-5; the table's D call, TRBD1, has no DNA check behind it. TRBV21-1 is deemed a pseudogene. The CDR3 contains 14 residues.

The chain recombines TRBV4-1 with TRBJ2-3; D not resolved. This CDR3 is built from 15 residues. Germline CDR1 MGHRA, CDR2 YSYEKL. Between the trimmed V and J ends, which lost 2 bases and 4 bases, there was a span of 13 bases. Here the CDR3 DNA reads TGCGCCAGCAGCCAACCTACGACTGCCCCAGATACGCAGTATTTT. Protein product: CASSQPTTAPDTQYF.

The CDR3 DNA is TGTGCCAGTAGTATATTAGAGGGGGCCGGTGAGCAGTTCTTC. The encoded protein is CASSILEGAGEQFF. This chain links TRBV19 with TRBJ2-1; 7 bases map to TRBD1. The CDR3 is made up of 14 amino acids. The germline V gene encodes CDR1 LNHDA and CDR2 SQIVND (reference sequence). With V trimmed by 2 bases and J by 9 bases, 7 bases remained unmatched.

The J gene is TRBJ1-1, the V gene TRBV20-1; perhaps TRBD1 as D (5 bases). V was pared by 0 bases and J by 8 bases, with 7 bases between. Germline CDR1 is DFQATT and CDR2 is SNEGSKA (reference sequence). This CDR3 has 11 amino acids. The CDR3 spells CSARDDREAFF. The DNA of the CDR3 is TGCAGTGCTAGAGACGACAGAGAAGCTTTCTTT.

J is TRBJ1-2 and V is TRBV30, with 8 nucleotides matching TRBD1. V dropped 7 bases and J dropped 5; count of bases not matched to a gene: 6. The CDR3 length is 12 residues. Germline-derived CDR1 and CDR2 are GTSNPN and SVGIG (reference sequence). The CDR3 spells CAYHTGGYGYTF. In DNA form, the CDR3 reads TGTGCCTACCACACAGGGGGATATGGCTACACCTTC.